One and the same sample provided the 9 T cell receptor beta chains below, sequenced in a study of siplizumab effects on memory and regulatory T cells. Here immunoSEQ multiplex PCR was the method, and the copy in TCRdb shows in-frame clones only, minus some. Altogether around 110,000 clones are present, 94% being singletons, with the ten largest covering roughly 1.5%. The sample was non-Treg CD4+ T cells sorted from blood. These receptors came from a human donor in good health.

The chain uses TRBV15 and TRBJ2-7; a weak D match, TRBD2 (6 bases). The CDR3 runs 15 residues. V lost 4 bases and J 0 bases, leaving 13 bases between the germline ends. Germline V CDR1 and CDR2: LNHNV, YYDKDF (reference sequence). The CDR3 here is CATSTPPGSSYEQYF. The CDR3 nucleotides read TGTGCCACCAGCACTCCCCCCGGGAGCTCCTACGAGCAGTACTTC.

The genes are TRBV29-1 and TRBJ2-7; perhaps TRBD1 as D (6 bases). CDR1 and CDR2 from the germline V gene are SQVTM and ANQGSEA. The CDR3 contains 13 residues. Trimming removed 5 bases from V and 3 bases from J, with 14 bases in between. Here the CDR3 reads CSVRQGGYYEQYF. CDR3 nucleotides: TGCAGCGTTAGACAAGGGGGTTACTACGAGCAGTACTTC.

This chain's CDR3 is CASTSVHSGNTIYF. The CDR3 DNA reads as TGTGCCAGCACCAGCGTACACTCTGGAAACACCATATATTTT. The chain couples TRBV6-1 to TRBJ1-3; D is unclear. V was pared by 7 bases and J by 0 bases, with 10 bases between. This CDR3 comprises 14 residues. Germline loops: CDR1 MNHNS, CDR2 SASEGT.

The J gene is TRBJ1-4, the V gene TRBV5-1; no firm D call. From germline, CDR1 is SGHRS and CDR2 YFSETQ. The CDR3 is 14 residues long. V was shortened by 4 bases and J by 5 bases, with 12 bases between the two germline ends. CDR3: CASSPVGSNEKLFF. The CDR3 region has the DNA TGCGCCAGCAGCCCTGTTGGATCCAATGAAAAACTGTTTTTT.

The chain employs TRBV10-3 and TRBJ2-1, with 9 bases fitting TRBD2. With 3 bases clipped from V and 8 bases from J, the junction kept 8 bases outside the gene matches. Germline assignment: CDR1 ENHRY and CDR2 SYGVKD. There are 15 residues in the CDR3. CDR3 coding DNA: TGTGCCATCAGTGACGGAGCGCGGGGGGGCCATGAGCAGTTCTTC. It translates to CAISDGARGGHEQFF.

The rearrangement joins TRBV6-5 to TRBJ2-3; D uncertain. The CDR3 extends over 13 amino acids. The germline V gene has CDR1 MNHEY and CDR2 SVGAGI. V lost 6 bases and J 3 bases, leaving 10 bases between the germline ends. Here the CDR3 reads CASSSYLTDTQYF. The CDR3 DNA sequence: TGTGCCAGCAGCTCTTACTTAACAGATACGCAGTATTTT.

The CDR3 is CASSLTLNTEAFF. Here the CDR3 DNA reads TGTGCCAGCAGCTTGACGCTGAACACTGAAGCTTTCTTT. The V call is TRBV5-4, the J call TRBJ1-1; D remains ambiguous. Germline V CDR1 and CDR2: SGHNT, YYREEE (reference sequence). CDR3 length equals 13 residues. V dropped 1 base and J dropped 0 bases, with 4 bases sitting between them.

This chain connects TRBV2 to TRBJ2-7, with D tentatively TRBD1 (5 bases). This CDR3 has 13 residues. Germline CDR1 reads SNHLY; CDR2 reads FYNNEI. V was clipped by 4 bases and J by 9 bases, with 16 bases between them. The CDR3 loop is CASSVERKRGQYF. The CDR3 DNA is TGTGCCAGCAGTGTTGAAAGGAAAAGGGGGCAGTACTTC.

The chain carries TRBV5-1 and TRBJ2-5; 12 positions match TRBD1. CDR3 length: 14 residues. V lost 2 bases, J lost 5 bases, and 1 base stayed unmatched. The germline V gene encodes CDR1 SGHRS and CDR2 YFSETQ. The CDR3 reads CASSLGTGGETQYF. CDR3 sequence (DNA): TGCGCCAGCAGCTTAGGGACAGGGGGCGAGACCCAGTACTTC.